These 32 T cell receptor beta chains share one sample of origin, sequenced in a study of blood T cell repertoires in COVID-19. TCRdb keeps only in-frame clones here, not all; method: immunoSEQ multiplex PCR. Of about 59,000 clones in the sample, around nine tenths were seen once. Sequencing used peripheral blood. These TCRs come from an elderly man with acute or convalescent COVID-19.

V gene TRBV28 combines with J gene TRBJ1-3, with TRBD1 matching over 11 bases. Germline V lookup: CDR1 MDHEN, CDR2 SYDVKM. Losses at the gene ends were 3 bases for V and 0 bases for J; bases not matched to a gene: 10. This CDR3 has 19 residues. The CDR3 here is CASSFNLGQGANSGNTIYF. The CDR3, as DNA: TGTGCCAGCAGTTTTAATTTAGGACAGGGGGCTAACTCTGGAAACACCATATATTTT.

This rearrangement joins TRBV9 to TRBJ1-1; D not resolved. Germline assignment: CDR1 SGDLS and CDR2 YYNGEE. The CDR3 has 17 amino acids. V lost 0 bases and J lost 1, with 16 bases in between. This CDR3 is CASSVGGEEGRNTEAFF. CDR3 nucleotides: TGTGCCAGCAGCGTAGGAGGAGAGGAGGGCCGGAACACTGAAGCTTTCTTT.

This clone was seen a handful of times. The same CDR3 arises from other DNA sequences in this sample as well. The CDR3 nucleotides read TGCAGCGCGGGACAGGGTGGTGGGTACGAGCAGTACTTC. It codes for CSAGQGGGYEQYF. This chain uses TRBV29-1 with TRBJ2-7, with 9 bases aligning to TRBD1. Per the germline V gene, CDR1 is SQVTM and CDR2 is ANQGSEA. The CDR3 loop spans 13 amino acids. J was trimmed by 4 bases and V by 7 bases; bases with no gene match: 8.

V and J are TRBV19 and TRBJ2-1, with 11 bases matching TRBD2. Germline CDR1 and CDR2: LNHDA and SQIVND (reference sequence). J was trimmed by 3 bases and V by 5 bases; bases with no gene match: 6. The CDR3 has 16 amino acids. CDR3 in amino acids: CASSVSTSGVYNEQFF. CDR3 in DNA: TGTGCCAGTAGTGTTTCGACTAGCGGGGTCTACAATGAGCAGTTCTTC.

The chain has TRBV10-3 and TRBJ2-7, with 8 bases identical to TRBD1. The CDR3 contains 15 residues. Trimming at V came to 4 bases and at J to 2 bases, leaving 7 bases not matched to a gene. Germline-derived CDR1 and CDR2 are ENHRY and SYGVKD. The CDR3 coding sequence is TGTGCCATCAGTGGGACAGGGAGTATCCCCTACGAGCAGTACTTC. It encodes CAISGTGSIPYEQYF.

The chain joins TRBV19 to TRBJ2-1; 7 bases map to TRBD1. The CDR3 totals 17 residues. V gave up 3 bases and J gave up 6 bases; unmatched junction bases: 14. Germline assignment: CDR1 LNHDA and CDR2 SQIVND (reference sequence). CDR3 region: CASSMFKGANKGNEQFF. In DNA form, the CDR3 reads TGTGCCAGTAGTATGTTTAAGGGGGCAAACAAAGGCAATGAGCAGTTCTTC.

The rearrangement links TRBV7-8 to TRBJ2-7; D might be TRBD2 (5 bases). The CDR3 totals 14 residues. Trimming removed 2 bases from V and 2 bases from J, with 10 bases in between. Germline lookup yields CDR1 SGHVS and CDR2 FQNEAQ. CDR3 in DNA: TGTGCCAGCAGCTTATCTAGCCGCGCCTACGAGCAGTACTTC. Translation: CASSLSSRAYEQYF.

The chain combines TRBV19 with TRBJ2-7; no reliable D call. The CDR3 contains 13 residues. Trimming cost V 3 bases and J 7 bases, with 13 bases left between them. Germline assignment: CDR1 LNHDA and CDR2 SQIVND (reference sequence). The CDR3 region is CASSMTSSQEQYF. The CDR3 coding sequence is TGTGCCAGTAGTATGACATCCTCTCAGGAGCAGTACTTC.

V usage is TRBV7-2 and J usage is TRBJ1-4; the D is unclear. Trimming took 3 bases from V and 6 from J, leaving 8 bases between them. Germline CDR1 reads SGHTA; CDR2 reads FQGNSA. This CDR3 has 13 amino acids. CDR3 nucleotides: TGTGCCAGCAGCTTGGCAGGTTATGAAAAACTGTTTTTT. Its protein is CASSLAGYEKLFF.

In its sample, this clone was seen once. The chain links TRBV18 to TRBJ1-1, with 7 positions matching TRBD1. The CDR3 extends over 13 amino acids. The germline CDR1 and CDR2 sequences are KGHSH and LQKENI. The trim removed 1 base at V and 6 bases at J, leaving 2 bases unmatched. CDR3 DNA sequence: TGTGCCAGCTCACCACAGGGGGCGGCTGAAGCTTTCTTT. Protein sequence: CASSPQGAAEAFF.

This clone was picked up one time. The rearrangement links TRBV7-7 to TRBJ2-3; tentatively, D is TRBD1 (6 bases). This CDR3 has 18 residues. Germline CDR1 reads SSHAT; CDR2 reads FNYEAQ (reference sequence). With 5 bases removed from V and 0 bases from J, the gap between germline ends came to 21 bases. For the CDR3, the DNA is TGTGCCAGCAGCGAAGGACAGACAAACCGGTATAGCACAGATACGCAGTATTTT. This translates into CASSEGQTNRYSTDTQYF.

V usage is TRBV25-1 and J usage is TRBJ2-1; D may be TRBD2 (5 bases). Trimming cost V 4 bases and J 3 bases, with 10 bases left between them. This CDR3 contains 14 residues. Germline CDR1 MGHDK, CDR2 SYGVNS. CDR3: CASSASGSYNEQFF. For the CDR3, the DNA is TGTGCCAGCAGTGCCTCGGGGAGCTACAATGAGCAGTTCTTC. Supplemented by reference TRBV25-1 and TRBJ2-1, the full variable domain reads EADIYQTPRYLVIGTGKKITLECSQTMGHDKMYWYQQDPGMELHLIHYSYGVNSTEKGDLSSESTVSRIRTEHFPLTLESARPSHTSQYLCASSASGSYNEQFFGPGTRLTVL.

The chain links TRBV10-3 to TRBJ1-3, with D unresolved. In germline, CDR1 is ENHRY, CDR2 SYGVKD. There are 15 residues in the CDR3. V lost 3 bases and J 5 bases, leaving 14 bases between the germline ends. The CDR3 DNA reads TGTGCCATCAGTGAATCGGCGGCCCAGCGAAACACCATATATTTT. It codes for CAISESAAQRNTIYF.

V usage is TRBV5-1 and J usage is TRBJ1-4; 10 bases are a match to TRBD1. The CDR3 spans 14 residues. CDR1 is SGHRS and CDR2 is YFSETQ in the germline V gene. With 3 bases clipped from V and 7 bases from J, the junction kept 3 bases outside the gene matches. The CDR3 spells CASSSGTGVEKLFF. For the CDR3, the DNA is TGCGCCAGCAGCTCCGGGACAGGGGTTGAAAAACTGTTTTTT. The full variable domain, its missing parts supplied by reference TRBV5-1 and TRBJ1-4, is KAGVTQTPRYLIKTRGQQVTLSCSPISGHRSVSWYQQTPGQGLQFLFEYFSETQRNKGNFPGRFSGRQFSNSRSEMNVSTLELGDSALYLCASSSGTGVEKLFFGSGTQLSVL.

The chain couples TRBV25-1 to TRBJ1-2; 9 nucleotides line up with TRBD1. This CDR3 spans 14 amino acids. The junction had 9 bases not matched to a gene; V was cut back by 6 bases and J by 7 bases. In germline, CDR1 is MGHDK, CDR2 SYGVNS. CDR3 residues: CASSAAGQGSGYTF. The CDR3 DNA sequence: TGTGCCAGCAGCGCCGCCGGACAGGGGTCTGGCTACACCTTC.

The DNA for the CDR3 is TGTGCCAGCAGCCAAGAAGTCAGGGGCGAGCAGTACTTC. This encodes CASSQEVRGEQYF. This chain joins TRBV3-1 (or the pseudogene TRBV3-2) and TRBJ2-7; D possibly corresponds to TRBD1 (6 bases). The CDR3 sequence is 13 residues long. Germline V gives CDR1 LGHDT, CDR2 YNNKEL (reference sequence). Trimming cost V 0 bases and J 6 bases, with 9 bases left between them.

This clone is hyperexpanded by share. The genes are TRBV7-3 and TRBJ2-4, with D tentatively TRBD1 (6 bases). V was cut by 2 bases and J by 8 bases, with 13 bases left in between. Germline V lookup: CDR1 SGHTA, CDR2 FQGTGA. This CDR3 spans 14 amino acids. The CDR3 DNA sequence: TGTGCCAGCAGCTTAGGGGGCGCGGTAGACATTCAGTACTTC. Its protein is CASSLGGAVDIQYF.

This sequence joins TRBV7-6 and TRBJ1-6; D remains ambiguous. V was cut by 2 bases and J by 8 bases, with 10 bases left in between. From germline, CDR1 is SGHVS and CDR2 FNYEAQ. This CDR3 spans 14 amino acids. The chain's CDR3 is CASSLKTADSPLHF. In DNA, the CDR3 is TGTGCCAGCAGCTTAAAAACAGCTGATTCACCCCTCCACTTT. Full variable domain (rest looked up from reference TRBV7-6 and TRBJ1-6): GAGVSQSPRYKVTKRGQDVALRCDPISGHVSLYWYRQALGQGPEFLTYFNYEAQQDKSGLPNDRFSAERPEGSISTLTIQRTEQRDSAMYRCASSLKTADSPLHFGNGTRLTVT.

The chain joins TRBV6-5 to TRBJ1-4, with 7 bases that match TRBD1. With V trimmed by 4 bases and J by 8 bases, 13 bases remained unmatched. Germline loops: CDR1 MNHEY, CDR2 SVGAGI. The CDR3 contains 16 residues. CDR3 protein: CASSSGKQGFGEKLFF. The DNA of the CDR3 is TGTGCCAGCAGTTCCGGAAAACAGGGGTTTGGGGAAAAACTGTTTTTT.

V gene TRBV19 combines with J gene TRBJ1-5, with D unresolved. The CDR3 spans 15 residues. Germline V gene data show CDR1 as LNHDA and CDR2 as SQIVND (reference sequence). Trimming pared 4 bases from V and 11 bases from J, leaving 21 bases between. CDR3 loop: CASSKTDGFSDAQHF. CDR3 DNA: TGTGCCAGTAGTAAAACTGACGGGTTTTCCGATGCCCAGCATTTT.

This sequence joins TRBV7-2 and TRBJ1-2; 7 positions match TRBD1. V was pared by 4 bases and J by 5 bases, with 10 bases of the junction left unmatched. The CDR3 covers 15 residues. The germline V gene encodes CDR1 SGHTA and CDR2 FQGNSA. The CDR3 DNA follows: TGTGCCAGCAGCTCCGCGCCGGACAGGTTTTATGGCTACACCTTC. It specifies CASSSAPDRFYGYTF.

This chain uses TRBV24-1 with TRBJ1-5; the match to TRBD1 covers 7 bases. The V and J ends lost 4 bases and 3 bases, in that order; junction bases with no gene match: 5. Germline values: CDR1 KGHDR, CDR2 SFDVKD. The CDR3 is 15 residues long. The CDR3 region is CATSDPGQPNQPQHF. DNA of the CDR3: TGTGCCACCAGTGACCCGGGACAGCCCAATCAGCCCCAGCATTTT.

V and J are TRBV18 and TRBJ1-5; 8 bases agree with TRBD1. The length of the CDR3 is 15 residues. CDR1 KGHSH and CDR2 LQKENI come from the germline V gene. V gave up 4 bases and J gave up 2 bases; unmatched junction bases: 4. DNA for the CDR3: TGTGCCAGCTCACTGGACAGGGTCCGCAATCAGCCCCAGCATTTT. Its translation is CASSLDRVRNQPQHF.

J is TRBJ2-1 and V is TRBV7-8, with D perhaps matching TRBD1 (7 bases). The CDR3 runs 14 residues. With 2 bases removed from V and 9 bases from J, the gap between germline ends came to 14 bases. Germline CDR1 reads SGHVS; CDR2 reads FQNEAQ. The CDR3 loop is CASSLRRGLIEQFF. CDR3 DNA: TGTGCCAGCAGCTTAAGGAGGGGGCTCATTGAGCAGTTCTTC. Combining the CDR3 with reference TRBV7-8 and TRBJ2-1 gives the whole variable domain GAGVSQSPRYKVAKRGQDVALRCDPISGHVSLFWYQQALGQGPEFLTYFQNEAQLDKSGLPSDRFFAERPEGSVSTLKIQRTQQEDSAVYLCASSLRRGLIEQFFGPGTRLTVL.

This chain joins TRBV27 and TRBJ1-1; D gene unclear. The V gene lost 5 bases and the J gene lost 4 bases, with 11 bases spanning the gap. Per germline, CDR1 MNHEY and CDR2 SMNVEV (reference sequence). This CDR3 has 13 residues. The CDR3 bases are TGTGCCAGCAGTGAGGTCCGTGCCACTGAAGCTTTCTTT. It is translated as CASSEVRATEAFF.

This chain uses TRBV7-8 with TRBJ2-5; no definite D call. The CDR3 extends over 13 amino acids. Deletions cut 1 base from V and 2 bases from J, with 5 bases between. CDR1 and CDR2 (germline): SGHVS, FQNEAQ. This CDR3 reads CASSLGSQETQYF. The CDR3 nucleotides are TGTGCCAGCAGCTTAGGGAGTCAAGAGACCCAGTACTTC.

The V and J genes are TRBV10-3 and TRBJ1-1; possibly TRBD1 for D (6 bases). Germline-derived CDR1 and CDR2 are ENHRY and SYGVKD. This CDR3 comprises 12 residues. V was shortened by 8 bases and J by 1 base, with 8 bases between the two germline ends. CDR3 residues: CAIGGANTEAFF. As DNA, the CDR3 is TGTGCCATCGGGGGGGCGAACACTGAAGCTTTCTTT.

The CDR3 DNA reads as TGTGCCAGCAGTCCTATGACGTGGGACAGTCAGTACTTC. Translation gives CASSPMTWDSQYF. The J gene is TRBJ2-4, the V gene TRBV6-5; the match to TRBD1 covers 7 bases. The CDR3 extends over 13 amino acids. CDR1 MNHEY and CDR2 SVGAGI come from the germline V gene. The V and J ends lost 5 bases and 12 bases, in that order; junction bases with no gene match: 10.

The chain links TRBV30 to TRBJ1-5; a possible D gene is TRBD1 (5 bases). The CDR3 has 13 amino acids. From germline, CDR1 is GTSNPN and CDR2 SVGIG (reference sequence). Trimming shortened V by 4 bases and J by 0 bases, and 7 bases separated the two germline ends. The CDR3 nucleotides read TGTGCCTGGACCAGGGATAGCAATCAGCCCCAGCATTTT. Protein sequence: CAWTRDSNQPQHF.

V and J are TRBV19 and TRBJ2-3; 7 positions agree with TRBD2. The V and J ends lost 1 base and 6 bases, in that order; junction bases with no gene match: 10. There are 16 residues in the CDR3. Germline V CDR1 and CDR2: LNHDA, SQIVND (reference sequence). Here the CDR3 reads CASSIVSAGKRDTQYF. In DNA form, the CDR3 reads TGTGCCAGTAGTATAGTTTCAGCGGGGAAGAGGGATACGCAGTATTTT.

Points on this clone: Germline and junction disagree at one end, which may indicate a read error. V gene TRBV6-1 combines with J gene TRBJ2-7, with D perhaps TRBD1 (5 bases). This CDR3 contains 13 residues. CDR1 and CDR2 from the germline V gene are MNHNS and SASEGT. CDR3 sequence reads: CASSEAVQALRDF. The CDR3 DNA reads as TGTGCCAGCAGTGAAGCGGTACAGGCTCTTCGGGACTTC.

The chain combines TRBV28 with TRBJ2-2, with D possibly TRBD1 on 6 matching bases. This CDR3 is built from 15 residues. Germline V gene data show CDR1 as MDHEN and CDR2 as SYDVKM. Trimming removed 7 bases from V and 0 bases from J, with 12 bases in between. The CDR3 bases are TGTGCCAGCAACATAGGGGGAGCGAACACCGGGGAGCTGTTTTTT. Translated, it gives CASNIGGANTGELFF.